One and the same sample provided the 20 T cell receptor beta chains below, sequenced in a study of cytomegalovirus exposure and HLA in healthy donors. Primers: 60 Vbeta forward and 13 Jbeta reverse. Produced via immunoSEQ multiplex PCR; TCRdb's table is partial and in-frame only. The table shows 150,000 to 200,000 clones, with around 84% occurring only once. Sequenced input: PBMCs. These receptors were obtained from a young man in good health and CMV-seropositive.

The chain combines TRBV5-1 with TRBJ2-6; D is possibly TRBD1 (5 bases). V shed 7 bases and J shed 0 bases, with 11 bases lying between them. Germline V lookup: CDR1 SGHRS, CDR2 YFSETQ. The CDR3 has 15 residues. CDR3 bases: TGCGCCAGCCAGGCCCAGGGCTCTGGGGCCAACGTCCTGACTTTC. It codes for CASQAQGSGANVLTF.

The count of this clone is one. V gene TRBV6-6 combines with J gene TRBJ1-5; TRBD1 aligns across 7 bases. Germline CDR1 MNHNY, CDR2 SVGAGI (reference sequence). Unmatched junction bases numbered 7, after V lost 6 bases and J lost 2 bases. The CDR3 has 15 residues. The CDR3 region is CASSLDRVGNQPQHF. CDR3 DNA: TGTGCCAGCAGCCTAGACAGGGTGGGCAATCAGCCCCAGCATTTT.

The gene calls are TRBV6-5 and TRBJ1-2; D may be TRBD1 (6 bases). V lost 6 bases and J lost 4, with 18 bases in between. The CDR3 totals 15 residues. Germline V gene sequence: CDR1 MNHEY, CDR2 SVGAGI. In DNA form, the CDR3 reads TGTGCCAGCAGGACCGCCGGGACATCTGGCTATGGCTACACCTTC. As protein: CASRTAGTSGYGYTF.

The CDR3 spells CASSLAGGNYNEQFF. CDR3 in DNA: TGTGCCAGCAGCTTGGCGGGGGGAAATTACAATGAGCAGTTCTTC. The V call is TRBV7-9, the J call TRBJ2-1; 8 bases map to TRBD2. With 3 bases clipped from V and 4 bases from J, the junction kept 5 bases outside the gene matches. The CDR3 is 15 residues long. Per the germline V gene, CDR1 is SEHNR and CDR2 is FQNEAQ (reference sequence).

This chain connects TRBV11-3 to TRBJ2-3; TRBD1 matches 7 bases. Germline assignment: CDR1 SGHNT and CDR2 YENEEA. V lost 3 bases, J lost 3 bases, and 3 bases stayed unmatched. The CDR3 length is 14 residues. The CDR3 sequence is CASSFGTATDTQYF. The CDR3 region has the DNA TGTGCCAGCAGCTTTGGGACAGCGACAGATACGCAGTATTTT.

In its sample, this clone was seen a few times. The rearrangement uses TRBV6-5 and TRBJ2-1, with D maybe TRBD2 (5 bases). The germline V and J ends were trimmed by 0 bases and 0 bases, with 9 bases remaining between them. The CDR3 runs to 16 residues. Germline V gene data show CDR1 as MNHEY and CDR2 as SVGAGI. The CDR3 DNA reads as TGTGCCAGCAGTTACTCGGACTCAAGCTCCTACAATGAGCAGTTCTTC. Protein: CASSYSDSSSYNEQFF.

This clone is a singleton in its sample. The genes are TRBV4-3 and TRBJ2-7; perhaps TRBD1 as D (6 bases). This CDR3 is built from 16 residues. V lost 3 bases, J lost 0 bases, and 15 bases lay in between. Germline assignment: CDR1 LGHNA and CDR2 YSLEER. The CDR3 sequence: CASSQTQGLSSYEQYF. The CDR3 DNA sequence: TGCGCCAGCAGCCAGACTCAGGGGCTCAGCTCCTACGAGCAGTACTTC.

The genes are TRBV11-3 and TRBJ2-7; the D is unclear. The CDR3 is 16 residues long. The germline V gene encodes CDR1 SGHNT and CDR2 YENEEA. Trimming removed 3 bases at V and 5 bases at J, with 20 bases between. CDR3 in amino acids: CASSLESEVWRNEQYF. CDR3 nucleotide sequence: TGTGCCAGCAGCTTGGAATCCGAGGTGTGGCGGAACGAGCAGTACTTC.

The chain links TRBV5-1 to TRBJ1-6; D gene ambiguous. The CDR3 runs to 14 residues. V was trimmed by 0 bases and J by 6 bases, leaving 7 bases between them. Looked up from germline, CDR1 is SGHRS and CDR2 is YFSETQ. The CDR3 spells CASSLGPGNSPLHF. The CDR3 DNA is TGCGCCAGCAGCTTGGGGCCGGGTAATTCACCCCTCCACTTT. Variable domain in full (rest from reference TRBV5-1 and TRBJ1-6): KAGVTQTPRYLIKTRGQQVTLSCSPISGHRSVSWYQQTPGQGLQFLFEYFSETQRNKGNFPGRFSGRQFSNSRSEMNVSTLELGDSALYLCASSLGPGNSPLHFGNGTRLTVT.

This clone was observed a single time. The chain recombines TRBV5-4 with TRBJ2-5; perhaps TRBD2 as D (6 bases). Germline values: CDR1 SGHNT, CDR2 YYREEE (reference sequence). V dropped 4 bases and J dropped 1 base, with 14 bases sitting between them. The CDR3 loop spans 15 amino acids. CDR3 coding DNA: TGTGCCAGCAGCCTAGGCGGCGGGGCCCAAGAGACCCAGTACTTC. Its protein is CASSLGGGAQETQYF.

The table lists this clone with a few counts. The chain uses TRBV4-3 and TRBJ2-1; 10 nucleotides agree with TRBD2. Trimming at V came to 1 base and at J to 8 bases, leaving 8 bases not matched to a gene. The germline V gene has CDR1 LGHNA and CDR2 YSLEER. CDR3 length: 16 amino acids. The CDR3 bases are TGCGCCAGCAGCCAAGCGCGAGCGGGGGGGCCCGATGAGCAGTTCTTC. Translating it yields CASSQARAGGPDEQFF.

The chain employs TRBV6-7 and TRBJ2-7, with 7 bases lining up with TRBD1. TRBV6-7 is an ORF; its function is uncertain. J was trimmed by 1 base and V by 5 bases; bases with no gene match: 14. This CDR3 is built from 17 residues. CDR3 coding DNA: TGTGCCAGCAGTGCCGGGGACCGGGACAGAGAGTCCTACGAGCAGTACTTC. This translates into CASSAGDRDRESYEQYF.

The rearrangement uses TRBV30 and TRBJ2-7; D uncertain. Germline CDR1 GTSNPN, CDR2 SVGIG (reference sequence). The CDR3 sequence is 12 residues long. V lost 2 bases and J lost 5, with 10 bases in between. The CDR3 protein is CAWSRGPHEQYF. CDR3 coding DNA: TGTGCCTGGAGTCGTGGCCCCCACGAGCAGTACTTC.

The DNA for the CDR3 is TGTGCCAGCAGCCACCGGGACTTCAAAGGGGAGACCCAGTACTTC. Translation gives CASSHRDFKGETQYF. V is TRBV6-5 and J is TRBJ2-5; possible D gene TRBD2, 6 bases. The V gene lost 6 bases and the J gene lost 5 bases, with 19 bases spanning the gap. This CDR3 region has 15 residues. Germline V CDR1 and CDR2: MNHEY, SVGAGI.

The chain couples TRBV18 to TRBJ1-1; perhaps TRBD1 as D (6 bases). CDR3 length equals 14 residues. Looked up from germline, CDR1 is KGHSH and CDR2 is LQKENI. The germline V and J ends were trimmed by 3 bases and 1 base, with 9 bases remaining between them. Here the CDR3 reads CASSPLDRNTEAFF. In DNA, the CDR3 is TGTGCCAGCTCACCCCTGGACAGGAACACTGAAGCTTTCTTT.

The rearrangement uses TRBV4-3 and TRBJ2-1, with TRBD2 identical over 8 bases. The length of the CDR3 is 16 residues. J was trimmed by 2 bases and V by 0 bases; bases with no gene match: 3. The germline V gene has CDR1 LGHNA and CDR2 YSLEER. CDR3 DNA: TGCGCCAGCAGCCAAGACCGGGGGGGGACCTACAATGAGCAGTTCTTC. Amino acid sequence: CASSQDRGGTYNEQFF.

V usage is TRBV5-1 and J usage is TRBJ1-1; tentative D call: TRBD1 (5 bases). This CDR3 spans 15 amino acids. V was trimmed by 4 bases and J by 3 bases, leaving 16 bases between them. CDR1 and CDR2 from the germline V gene are SGHRS and YFSETQ. The CDR3 coding sequence is TGCGCCAGCAGCGCCGACGACGGGGGGTACACTGAAGCTTTCTTT. Protein: CASSADDGGYTEAFF.

The chain employs TRBV14 and TRBJ1-6; possibly TRBD1 for D (6 bases). V was cut by 0 bases and J by 7 bases, with 10 bases left in between. CDR1 and CDR2 (germline): SGHDN, FVKESK. This CDR3 region has 15 residues. This CDR3 is CASSQEGQPNSPLHF. CDR3 sequence (DNA): TGTGCCAGCAGCCAAGAAGGACAGCCAAATTCACCCCTCCACTTT.

The chain recombines TRBV18 with TRBJ2-3; D may be TRBD1 (6 bases). The CDR3 is made up of 17 amino acids. With 0 bases removed from V and 6 bases from J, the gap between germline ends came to 19 bases. CDR1 is KGHSH and CDR2 is LQKENI in the germline V gene. The CDR3 sequence: CASSPPAMIYRVDTQYF. The CDR3, as DNA: TGTGCCAGCTCACCACCGGCGATGATCTACAGGGTGGATACGCAGTATTTT.

The chain links TRBV4-2 to TRBJ1-4; 9 nucleotides match TRBD1. The germline V gene has CDR1 LGHNA and CDR2 YNFKEQ. Losses at the gene ends were 1 base for V and 5 bases for J; bases not matched to a gene: 5. The CDR3 runs 16 residues. CDR3 DNA sequence: TGTGCCAGCAGCCAAGTGAGGACAGGGGAGAATGAAAAACTGTTTTTT. As protein: CASSQVRTGENEKLFF.